The 26 T cell receptor beta chains listed next were all sequenced from one sample in a study of T cell changes during pregnancy in multiple sclerosis. Sequenced by immunoSEQ multiplex PCR; TCRdb stores in-frame clones only, minus some. This table has roughly 57,000 clones, roughly nine tenths appearing once. Here the sequenced sample was peripheral blood, taken in the first trimester of pregnancy. Source of these receptors: a female donor with multiple sclerosis, enrolled in a pregnancy study.

The chain couples TRBV6-4 to TRBJ2-5; TRBD2 aligns across 7 bases. The germline CDR1 and CDR2 sequences are MRHNA and SNTAGT. This CDR3 has 15 amino acids. The V segment lost 3 bases and the J segment 2 bases; nucleotides outside the gene matches: 6. Here the CDR3 DNA reads TGTGCCAGCAGTGAGGAACCTAGCGGACAAGAGACCCAGTACTTC. Amino acids: CASSEEPSGQETQYF.

The chain links TRBV9 to TRBJ2-3, with D possibly matching TRBD2 (6 bases). V gave up 4 bases and J gave up 2 bases, with 14 bases separating them. Germline-derived CDR1 and CDR2 are SGDLS and YYNGEE. This CDR3 is 15 amino acids long. CDR3 coding DNA: TGTGCCAGCAGCATACAGGACTACTACACAGATACGCAGTATTTT. Translated: CASSIQDYYTDTQYF.

The V call is TRBV4-3, the J call TRBJ2-1, with 13 bases lining up with TRBD2. The germline CDR1 and CDR2 sequences are LGHNA and YSLEER. V shed 3 bases, J shed 5 bases, and the junction held 13 bases outside the gene matches. The CDR3 is 19 amino acids. CDR3 DNA: TGCGCCAGCAGCCAGTTGTATACTAGCGGGGGGGCGCGGAACAATGAGCAGTTCTTC. Residues: CASSQLYTSGGARNNEQFF.

The genes are TRBV7-3 and TRBJ2-1, with D possibly TRBD2 on 5 matching bases. The CDR3 runs to 15 residues. V shed 0 bases and J shed 2 bases, with 8 bases lying between them. Looked up from germline, CDR1 is SGHTA and CDR2 is FQGTGA. CDR3 bases: TGTGCCAGCAGCTTAACCGCCGGGACCTACAATGAGCAGTTCTTC. Amino acids: CASSLTAGTYNEQFF.

The chain employs TRBV5-4 and TRBJ2-1; 8 bases are a match to TRBD2. From germline, CDR1 is SGHNT and CDR2 YYREEE (reference sequence). V was clipped by 1 base and J by 10 bases; unmatched bases: 10. The length of the CDR3 is 15 residues. This chain's CDR3 is CASSLWREVRGEQFF. The CDR3 nucleotides are TGTGCCAGCAGCTTGTGGCGGGAGGTTAGAGGCGAGCAGTTCTTC.

The J gene is TRBJ2-7, the V gene TRBV2; 8 nucleotides match TRBD2. Germline CDR1 is SNHLY and CDR2 is FYNNEI. V lost 7 bases, J lost 0 bases, and 5 bases stayed unmatched. This CDR3 contains 14 residues. The CDR3 here is CASIRLASSYEQYF. CDR3 DNA sequence: TGTGCCAGCATCCGACTAGCGAGCTCCTACGAGCAGTACTTC. Combining the CDR3 with reference TRBV2 and TRBJ2-7 gives the whole variable domain EPEVTQTPSHQVTQMGQEVILRCVPISNHLYFYWYRQILGQKVEFLVSFYNNEISEKSEIFDDQFSVERPDGSNFTLKIRSTKLEDSAMYFCASIRLASSYEQYFGPGTRLTVT.

This clone has only a few counts. This chain uses TRBV29-1 with TRBJ1-5; D ambiguous. Germline V CDR1 and CDR2: SQVTM, ANQGSEA. Trimming stripped 0 bases from V and 7 bases from J, with 10 bases between. The CDR3 contains 13 residues. CDR3 in DNA: TGCAGCGTTGAAGATTCCTACGGGCAGCCCCAGCATTTT. As protein: CSVEDSYGQPQHF.

The gene calls are TRBV5-1 and TRBJ2-3; no reliable D call. Germline V gives CDR1 SGHRS, CDR2 YFSETQ. Trimming took off 0 bases at V and 0 bases at J, with 5 bases between the two ends. This CDR3 has 14 residues. CDR3 nucleotide sequence: TGCGCCAGCAGCTTGGCCTACAGCACAGATACGCAGTATTTT. Amino acids: CASSLAYSTDTQYF.

This clone was counted once. This chain links TRBV9 with TRBJ1-5; a weak D match, TRBD1 (5 bases). Between the trimmed V and J ends, which lost 0 bases and 6 bases, there was a span of 10 bases. Looked up from germline, CDR1 is SGDLS and CDR2 is YYNGEE. The CDR3 runs to 14 residues. The CDR3 loop reads CASSVGAGFQPQHF. CDR3 in DNA: TGTGCCAGCAGCGTAGGGGCAGGGTTTCAGCCCCAGCATTTT. Full variable domain (rest looked up from reference TRBV9 and TRBJ1-5): DSGVTQTPKHLITATGQRVTLRCSPRSGDLSVYWYQQSLDQGLQFLIQYYNGEERAKGNILERFSAQQFPDLHSELNLSSLELGDSALYFCASSVGAGFQPQHFGDGTRLSIL.

Note on this clone: Other DNA sequences in this sample translate to the same CDR3. V gene TRBV19 combines with J gene TRBJ2-3; 7 positions agree with TRBD2. With V trimmed by 4 bases and J by 5 bases, 0 bases remained unmatched. CDR1 is LNHDA, CDR2 SQIVND, per germline (reference sequence). The CDR3 is 12 residues long. Here the CDR3 reads CASSTSGDTQYF. The CDR3 region has the DNA TGTGCCAGTAGTACTAGCGGAGATACGCAGTATTTT.

The rearrangement uses TRBV5-1 and TRBJ2-6; D may be TRBD2 (6 bases). Trimming pared 1 base from V and 0 bases from J, leaving 14 bases between. CDR3 length: 18 residues. CDR1 SGHRS and CDR2 YFSETQ come from the germline V gene. The DNA of the CDR3 is TGCGCCAGCAGCTTGTCTACTAGCCTACCCTCTGGGGCCAACGTCCTGACTTTC. Protein sequence: CASSLSTSLPSGANVLTF.

V gene TRBV6-5 combines with J gene TRBJ2-1, with D uncertain. Germline V gene lookup returns CDR1 MNHEY and CDR2 SVGAGI. Trimming shortened V by 0 bases and J by 3 bases, and 3 bases separated the two germline ends. The CDR3 runs 13 residues. CDR3 loop: CASSYSRYNEQFF. In nucleotides, the CDR3 is TGTGCCAGCAGTTACTCTCGCTACAATGAGCAGTTCTTC.

The chain uses TRBV19 and TRBJ1-1, with TRBD1 as a possible D gene (6 bases). Deletions cut 4 bases from V and 4 bases from J, with 13 bases between. CDR1 and CDR2 (germline): LNHDA, SQIVND (reference sequence). This CDR3 contains 14 residues. This chain's CDR3 is CASSTRTEATEAFF. In DNA form, the CDR3 reads TGTGCCAGTAGTACCCGGACAGAGGCCACTGAAGCTTTCTTT.

The V call is TRBV2, the J call TRBJ1-5; 9 positions agree with TRBD1. This CDR3 is 19 amino acids long. CDR1 is SNHLY, CDR2 FYNNEI, per germline. V shed 4 bases and J 2 bases; nucleotides not matched to a gene: 15. The CDR3 region is CASSGHRDREGMGNQPQHF. CDR3 in DNA: TGTGCCAGCAGTGGTCACCGGGACAGGGAGGGGATGGGCAATCAGCCCCAGCATTTT.

The rearrangement links TRBV10-3 to TRBJ2-4; no clear D. Germline-derived CDR1 and CDR2 are ENHRY and SYGVKD. V lost 4 bases, J lost 2 bases, and 6 bases lay in between. The CDR3 length is 13 residues. The CDR3 region has the DNA TGTGCCATCAGTGTAGAGACCAAAAACATTCAGTACTTC. This sequence encodes CAISVETKNIQYF.

Turning to this clone: At one boundary the junction diverges from the germline segment, which might be a read error. The chain links TRBV7-2 to TRBJ1-1; D not certain. CDR3 size: 17 residues. Germline values: CDR1 SGHTA, CDR2 FQGNSA. The CDR3 loop is CASSTSASQTTTRSLSF. CDR3 in DNA: TGTGCCAGCAGCACTAGTGCCAGCCAAACAACAACCCGAAGCTTGAGCTTT. Full variable domain (outside the CDR3, taken from reference TRBV7-2 and TRBJ1-1): GAGVSQSPSNKVTEKGKDVELRCDPISGHTALYWYRQSLGQGLEFLIYFQGNSAPDKSGLPSDRFSAERTGGSVSTLTIQRTQQEDSAVYLCASSTSASQTTTRSLSFGQGTRLTVV.

The rearrangement joins TRBV14 to TRBJ1-2; TRBD1 aligns across 10 bases. Germline CDR1 reads SGHDN; CDR2 reads FVKESK. This CDR3 has 14 amino acids. The J segment lost 2 bases and the V segment lost 4 bases, leaving 1 base of the junction unmatched. The CDR3 nucleotides are TGTGCCAGCAGCCGGGACAGGGGAAACTATGGCTACACCTTC. Translated: CASSRDRGNYGYTF.

The chain has TRBV7-9 and TRBJ1-5, with D uncertain. The germline V gene encodes CDR1 SEHNR and CDR2 FQNEAQ (reference sequence). V shed 9 bases and J shed 0 bases, with 9 bases lying between them. The CDR3 length is 13 residues. For the CDR3, the DNA is TGTGCCAGGGCAGCGTATAGCAATCAGCCCCAGCATTTT. Translated: CARAAYSNQPQHF. The full variable domain, with the rest looked up from reference TRBV7-9 and TRBJ1-5, is DTGVSQNPRHKITKRGQNVTFRCDPISEHNRLYWYRQTLGQGPEFLTYFQNEAQLEKSRLLSDRFSAERPKGSFSTLEIQRTEQGDSAMYLCARAAYSNQPQHFGDGTRLSIL.

This chain uses TRBV14 with TRBJ2-7, with TRBD2 matching over 9 bases. V shed 1 base and J 3 bases; nucleotides not matched to a gene: 4. This CDR3 has 15 residues. Germline CDR1 and CDR2: SGHDN and FVKESK. The chain's CDR3 is CASSQGLAVLYEQYF. The CDR3 DNA reads as TGTGCCAGCAGCCAAGGACTAGCGGTCCTCTACGAGCAGTACTTC.

V usage is TRBV5-1 and J usage is TRBJ2-7; 7 positions match TRBD2. Germline lookup yields CDR1 SGHRS and CDR2 YFSETQ. The CDR3 is 15 residues long. J gave up 2 bases and V 0 bases, and 5 bases lay outside the gene matches. CDR3 in DNA: TGCGCCAGCAGCTTGGCGCTAGCGGTAGCCTACGAGCAGTACTTC. Amino acids: CASSLALAVAYEQYF.

The table lists this clone with a few counts. The rearrangement uses TRBV19 and TRBJ1-1; 8 bases align to TRBD1. The CDR3 runs 14 residues. After removal of 3 bases from V and 4 bases from J, the junction contained 4 bases not matched to a gene. CDR1 LNHDA and CDR2 SQIVND come from the germline V gene (reference sequence). The CDR3 protein is CASSIGQGATEAFF. The CDR3, as DNA: TGTGCCAGTAGTATCGGACAGGGTGCCACTGAAGCTTTCTTT.

The chain recombines TRBV27 with TRBJ2-3, with TRBD2 matching over 7 bases. Germline assignment: CDR1 MNHEY and CDR2 SMNVEV (reference sequence). This CDR3 spans 12 amino acids. The V gene end was trimmed by 8 bases and the J gene end by 6 bases; junction bases not matched to a gene: 5. This chain's CDR3 is CASGGRVDTQYF. The DNA for the CDR3 is TGTGCCAGCGGGGGGAGGGTTGATACGCAGTATTTT.

J is TRBJ1-2 and V is TRBV19, with D hard to call. This CDR3 has 13 residues. Germline CDR1 and CDR2: LNHDA and SQIVND (reference sequence). Trimming took off 7 bases at V and 4 bases at J, with 13 bases between the two ends. The CDR3 DNA reads as TGTGCCAGTACAGTCGATGGTTCCTATGGCTACACCTTC. This gives the protein CASTVDGSYGYTF.

This sequence joins TRBV5-4 and TRBJ2-3; perhaps TRBD1 as D (6 bases). Germline-derived CDR1 and CDR2 are SGHNT and YYREEE (reference sequence). The CDR3 length is 14 residues. Trimming removed 2 bases from V and 0 bases from J, with 7 bases in between. CDR3 in amino acids: CASSLQGSTDTQYF. CDR3 DNA: TGTGCCAGCAGCTTACAGGGAAGCACAGATACGCAGTATTTT. The variable domain in full, with the rest retrieved from reference TRBV5-4 and TRBJ2-3, is ETGVTQSPTHLIKTRGQQVTLRCSSQSGHNTVSWYQQALGQGPQFIFQYYREEENGRGNFPPRFSGLQFPNYSSELNVNALELDDSALYLCASSLQGSTDTQYFGPGTRLTVL.

V gene TRBV19 combines with J gene TRBJ1-1; D gene ambiguous. V lost 1 base, J lost 1 base, and 13 bases lay in between. The CDR3 is 16 residues long. The germline gives CDR1 LNHDA, CDR2 SQIVND (reference sequence). The CDR3 here is CASSIVSTGRNTEAFF. For the CDR3, the DNA is TGTGCCAGTAGTATAGTGTCTACTGGTAGGAACACTGAAGCTTTCTTT.

The chain couples TRBV6-6 to TRBJ2-3; TRBD2 aligns across 9 bases. From germline, CDR1 is MNHNY and CDR2 SVGAGI (reference sequence). The junction had 3 bases not matched to a gene; V was cut back by 10 bases and J by 1 base. The CDR3 totals 13 residues. The CDR3 nucleotides read TGTGCCACTCAGCGGGGGGGCACAGATACGCAGTATTTT. This sequence encodes CATQRGGTDTQYF.